Listed below are T cell receptor beta chains from one sample, sequenced in a study of early T cells in non-severe SARS-CoV-2 infection. TCRdb passed the 5' RACE reads through MiXCR, listing each CDR3 protein once. The data hold 45,000 to 60,000 distinct CDR3 sequences, with 8.5% to 10% observed a single time. The sequenced sample was whole blood, obtained at baseline. The receptor source for this set is an adult who was a healthcare worker with PCR-confirmed SARS-CoV-2 infection or an uninfected control (not recorded which). The CDR3 runs from the conserved cysteine through the conserved F or W. The D gene is left open where the match is weak. Clone size, where shown, is once, few, many, or a class for clones that have expanded.

j_gene: TRBJ1-2
abundance: many
v_gene: TRBV19
d_gene: TRBD1
CDR3nt: TGTGCCAGTAGCGAACAGGGGCACAACTATGGCTACACCTTC
CDR3aa: CASSEQGHNYGYTF

j_gene: TRBJ1-1
abundance: -
v_gene: TRBV11-1
d_gene: -
CDR3nt: TGTGCCAGCAGCTTCGCCGGGGCGGGAGCAGCTTTCTTT
CDR3aa: CASSFAGAGAAFF

j_gene: TRBJ2-7
abundance: -
v_gene: TRBV19
d_gene: TRBD2
CDR3nt: TGTGCCAGTAGCGAGCCGGGACTACAGCAGTACTTC
CDR3aa: CASSEPGLQQYF

j_gene: TRBJ2-6
abundance: few
v_gene: TRBV7-6
d_gene: -
CDR3nt: TGTGCCAGCAGCTTAGAAGGAGACCGGGCCGGGGCCAACGTCCTGACTTTC
CDR3aa: CASSLEGDRAGANVLTF

j_gene: TRBJ1-5
abundance: -
v_gene: TRBV18
d_gene: -
CDR3nt: TGTGCCAGCTCACGGGGCACAGATCAGCCCCAGCATTTT
CDR3aa: CASSRGTDQPQHF

j_gene: TRBJ2-2
abundance: -
v_gene: TRBV24-1
d_gene: -
CDR3nt: TGTGCCACCAGTGATTTTTACACCGGGGAGCTGTTTTTT
CDR3aa: CATSDFYTGELFF

j_gene: TRBJ1-2
abundance: -
v_gene: TRBV7-9
d_gene: TRBD1
CDR3nt: TGTGCCAGCAGCGAACCAGGGACAGGAACCCCCCTCTATGGCTACACCTTC
CDR3aa: CASSEPGTGTPLYGYTF

j_gene: TRBJ2-7
abundance: -
v_gene: TRBV11-2
d_gene: -
CDR3nt: TGTGCCAGCAGCTTAGGCGGGCTACGTACCTACGAGCAGTACTTC
CDR3aa: CASSLGGLRTYEQYF

j_gene: TRBJ2-7
abundance: many
v_gene: TRBV7-9
d_gene: TRBD1
CDR3nt: TGTGCCAGCAGCCCGACAGGGGCCCCCTACGAGCAGTACTTC
CDR3aa: CASSPTGAPYEQYF

j_gene: TRBJ2-4
abundance: many
v_gene: TRBV7-8
d_gene: -
CDR3nt: TGTGCCAGCAGCTTAGGCCAACCAGGGCCCAAAAACATTCAGTACTTC
CDR3aa: CASSLGQPGPKNIQYF

j_gene: TRBJ2-7
abundance: many
v_gene: TRBV11-1
d_gene: -
CDR3nt: TGTGCCAGCAGCGGGAGCGCTAGGTACGAGCAGTACTTC
CDR3aa: CASSGSARYEQYF

j_gene: TRBJ2-2
abundance: many
v_gene: TRBV4-1
d_gene: -
CDR3nt: TGCGCCAGCAGCCGGATAGGCAACACCGGGGAGCTGTTTTTT
CDR3aa: CASSRIGNTGELFF

j_gene: TRBJ2-7
abundance: few
v_gene: TRBV19
d_gene: -
CDR3nt: TGTGCCAGTAGTATTCGCCTGGACATCTCCTACGAGCAGTACTTC
CDR3aa: CASSIRLDISYEQYF

j_gene: TRBJ2-3
abundance: -
v_gene: TRBV2
d_gene: TRBD2
CDR3nt: TGTGCCAGCAGTTACCTAGCGGGAGGGCCCACCACAGATACGCAGTATTTT
CDR3aa: CASSYLAGGPTTDTQYF

j_gene: TRBJ2-1
abundance: few
v_gene: TRBV20-1
d_gene: TRBD1
CDR3nt: TGCAGTGCTAGAAGGGACAGGGGCAATGAGCAGTTCTTC
CDR3aa: CSARRDRGNEQFF

j_gene: TRBJ2-5
abundance: -
v_gene: TRBV20-1
d_gene: TRBD2
CDR3nt: TGCAGTGCTAGACACCCGGGAGGAGCGAGAGTGACCCAAGAGACCCAGTACTTC
CDR3aa: CSARHPGGARVTQETQYF

j_gene: TRBJ2-7
abundance: -
v_gene: TRBV7-2
d_gene: -
CDR3nt: TGTGCCAGCAGCCCGACCGGGACTCTCTACGAGCAGTACTTC
CDR3aa: CASSPTGTLYEQYF

j_gene: TRBJ1-2
abundance: -
v_gene: TRBV18
d_gene: -
CDR3nt: TGTGCCAGCTCACCACGGTCGTCAGACCTCTATGGCTACACCTTC
CDR3aa: CASSPRSSDLYGYTF

j_gene: TRBJ2-7
abundance: -
v_gene: TRBV4-2
d_gene: TRBD2
CDR3nt: TGTGCCAGCAGCCAAGATTTAGCGGGGGTTTACGAGCAGTACTTC
CDR3aa: CASSQDLAGVYEQYF

j_gene: TRBJ2-7
abundance: -
v_gene: TRBV5-4
d_gene: -
CDR3nt: TGTGCCAGCAGCTTTACAGGGAGTTGGGAGCAGTACTTC
CDR3aa: CASSFTGSWEQYF

j_gene: TRBJ2-7
abundance: few
v_gene: TRBV18
d_gene: TRBD2
CDR3nt: TGTGCCAGCTCACCAGGGACTAGCCGCGAGCAGTACTTC
CDR3aa: CASSPGTSREQYF

j_gene: TRBJ1-1
abundance: -
v_gene: TRBV28
d_gene: -
CDR3nt: TGTGCCAGCAGACAGGGTACTCAGGTGAACACTGAAGCTTTCTTT
CDR3aa: CASRQGTQVNTEAFF

j_gene: TRBJ2-1
abundance: -
v_gene: TRBV18
d_gene: -
CDR3nt: TGTGCCAGCTCACCATTTACAGGGAGCGACAATGAGCAGTTCTTC
CDR3aa: CASSPFTGSDNEQFF

j_gene: TRBJ2-7
abundance: few
v_gene: TRBV6-5
d_gene: -
CDR3nt: TGTGCCAGCAGTCTCGACCGGGGTGACCTCTACGAGCAGTACTTC
CDR3aa: CASSLDRGDLYEQYF

j_gene: TRBJ2-7
abundance: few
v_gene: TRBV18
d_gene: -
CDR3nt: TGTGCCAGCTCACCCCCCTACGAAGGGATCTACGAGCAGTACTTC
CDR3aa: CASSPPYEGIYEQYF

j_gene: TRBJ2-7
abundance: few
v_gene: TRBV5-6
d_gene: -
CDR3nt: TGTGCCAGCAGCCCAACGGACACCTACGAGCAGTACTTC
CDR3aa: CASSPTDTYEQYF

j_gene: TRBJ2-1
abundance: many
v_gene: TRBV5-5
d_gene: -
CDR3nt: TGTGCCAGCAGCTTGGGGATCGGGAGTGAGCAGTTCTTC
CDR3aa: CASSLGIGSEQFF

j_gene: TRBJ2-3
abundance: many
v_gene: TRBV27
d_gene: -
CDR3nt: TGTGCCAGCACCACGGGACAAAGCACAGATACGCAGTATTTT
CDR3aa: CASTTGQSTDTQYF